The 13 T cell receptor beta chains reported below all come from one sample, sequenced in a study of CD8+ T cells in alopecia areata. cDNA prepared by RNA extraction and subsequent reverse transcription served as the template for sequencing. Clones were read by immunoSEQ multiplex PCR, and TCRdb kept only the in-frame ones, dropping some. The sample shows about 140,000 clones, 85% to 90% of them seen only once. Treatment described: oral pan-JAK inhibitor, 5-10 mg twice daily. This sample comprised CD8+ T cells sorted from blood, obtained at week 4, from a patient treated with tofacitinib. These receptors were obtained from a human donor with alopecia areata.

V gene TRBV9 combines with J gene TRBJ1-1; tentatively, D is TRBD1 (5 bases). The V and J ends lost 4 bases and 7 bases respectively, with 17 bases between them. The CDR3 consists of 14 residues. Per germline, CDR1 SGDLS and CDR2 YYNGEE. The CDR3 region is CASSPPQARVEAFF. The CDR3, as DNA: TGTGCCAGCAGCCCCCCCCAGGCCAGGGTTGAAGCTTTCTTT.

The rearrangement uses TRBV29-1 and TRBJ2-3, with 8 bases identical to TRBD2. Germline lookup yields CDR1 SQVTM and CDR2 ANQGSEA. V was clipped by 3 bases and J by 1 base; unmatched bases: 6. This CDR3 spans 15 amino acids. Here the CDR3 reads CSVEKAGEGTDTQYF. The CDR3 bases are TGCAGCGTTGAGAAAGCGGGAGAGGGCACAGATACGCAGTATTTT.

V usage is TRBV29-1 and J usage is TRBJ1-1; TRBD1 matches 8 bases. The V and J ends lost 7 bases and 1 base, in that order; junction bases with no gene match: 5. Germline CDR1 is SQVTM and CDR2 is ANQGSEA. CDR3 size: 13 residues. The CDR3 DNA sequence: TGCAGCGCCTTGACAGGGGAGAACACTGAAGCTTTCTTT. Amino acid sequence: CSALTGENTEAFF. Full variable domain (remainder filled in from reference TRBV29-1 and TRBJ1-1): SAVISQKPSRDICQRGTSLTIQCQVDSQVTMMFWYRQQPGQSLTLIATANQGSEATYESGFVIDKFPISRPNLTFSTLTVSNMSPEDSSIYLCSALTGENTEAFFGQGTRLTVV.

The CDR3 DNA is TGTGCCAGCAGTTACTCGGGGGGGGATCAGCCCCAGCATTTT. Translation: CASSYSGGDQPQHF. This chain connects TRBV6-5 to TRBJ1-5, with D possibly TRBD1 on 5 matching bases. CDR1 and CDR2 from the germline V gene are MNHEY and SVGAGI. The V gene lost 0 bases and the J gene lost 5 bases, with 8 bases spanning the gap. This CDR3 spans 14 amino acids.

The chain uses TRBV2 and TRBJ2-1; 11 bases are a match to TRBD2. The trim removed 5 bases at V and 2 bases at J, leaving 8 bases unmatched. Germline V gives CDR1 SNHLY, CDR2 FYNNEI. The CDR3 loop spans 17 amino acids. In nucleotides, the CDR3 is TGTGCCAGCAGTCCCCAATCGACTAGCGGGACCTACAATGAGCAGTTCTTC. Translation: CASSPQSTSGTYNEQFF.

The chain joins TRBV6-1 to TRBJ2-7, with unresolved D. CDR3 length: 15 amino acids. Germline-derived CDR1 and CDR2 are MNHNS and SASEGT. V dropped 6 bases and J dropped 1 base, with 16 bases sitting between them. The CDR3 bases are TGTGCCAGCAGCTACGACTCGTTGAGGTCCTACGAGCAGTACTTC. Its translation is CASSYDSLRSYEQYF.

The rearrangement joins TRBV6-5 to TRBJ2-5, with D possibly matching TRBD1 (6 bases). CDR3 length: 15 residues. The V gene lost 2 bases and the J gene lost 1 base, with 11 bases spanning the gap. Germline CDR1 and CDR2: MNHEY and SVGAGI. The CDR3, as DNA: TGTGCCAGCAGTTACCTCCAGGGGTTCCAAGAGACCCAGTACTTC. Residues: CASSYLQGFQETQYF.

The genes are TRBV4-1 and TRBJ2-1; TRBD1 matches at 7 bases. Germline loops: CDR1 MGHRA, CDR2 YSYEKL. This CDR3 is built from 16 residues. Losses at the gene ends were 0 bases for V and 5 bases for J; bases not matched to a gene: 7. This CDR3 is CASSQDASGTDNEQFF. Here the CDR3 DNA reads TGCGCCAGCAGCCAAGATGCGAGTGGGACAGACAATGAGCAGTTCTTC.

The chain uses TRBV29-1 and TRBJ2-1; D gene uncertain. Trimming removed 1 base from V and 4 bases from J, with 5 bases in between. This CDR3 is built from 12 residues. Germline V gene sequence: CDR1 SQVTM, CDR2 ANQGSEA. CDR3 sequence reads: CSVEANYNEQFF. The DNA of the CDR3 is TGCAGCGTTGAAGCAAATTACAATGAGCAGTTCTTC.

The V and J genes are TRBV12-2 and TRBJ2-1; TRBD2, the table's D call, lacks a check against the DNA. TRBV12-2 is a pseudogene segment. CDR3 length: 13 amino acids. DNA for the CDR3: TGTGCAAGTGTCCCGGTTAGCGGGAGAGGGCAGTTCTTC. It is translated as CASVPVSGRGQFF.

The rearrangement uses TRBV9 and TRBJ1-1, with D maybe TRBD1 (6 bases). Deletions cut 2 bases from V and 1 base from J, with 9 bases between. The CDR3 runs to 14 residues. Germline CDR1 SGDLS, CDR2 YYNGEE. The DNA for the CDR3 is TGTGCCAGCAGCGTTGGGGGCGCGAACACTGAAGCTTTCTTT. Translated, it gives CASSVGGANTEAFF.

A single count supports this clone. The rearrangement joins TRBV30 to TRBJ1-2, with D unclear. Between the trimmed V and J ends, which lost 0 bases and 2 bases, there was a span of 7 bases. From germline, CDR1 is GTSNPN and CDR2 SVGIG (reference sequence). The length of the CDR3 is 13 residues. The CDR3 region is CAWSVTGNYGYTF. Here the CDR3 DNA reads TGTGCCTGGAGTGTTACGGGAAACTATGGCTACACCTTC.

This chain uses TRBV4-1 with TRBJ2-7; D gene unclear. Trimming removed 2 bases at V and 4 bases at J, with 9 bases between. This CDR3 comprises 13 residues. CDR1 and CDR2 from the germline V gene are MGHRA and YSYEKL. The CDR3 bases are TGCGCCAGCAGCCAATTCGGAAAATACGAGCAGTACTTC. Translation: CASSQFGKYEQYF.